Listed here are 8 T cell receptor beta chains from one sample, sequenced in a study of graft-versus-host responses after intestinal transplantation (dated by TCRdb to the early 2020s). The library was produced with the immunoSEQ multiplex PCR assay. Imported from immuneACCESS, the table was reduced by TCRdb to in-frame sequences with V and J called. These copies leave out some clones; in studies compared against another copy, an unresolved V gene accounts for under half, and the cause of the remainder is not known. This sample gives around 71,000 clones in total; around nine tenths of them show up just once. The top ten hold 6.5% to 8% of the sample. The specimen was bone marrow, collected almost 750 days after intestinal transplantation. Receptors originate from a human patient who received an intestinal transplant, so some T cells may come from the graft donor.

The V call is TRBV27, the J call TRBJ1-1, with D unclear. Trimming removed 6 bases at V and 1 base at J, with 15 bases between. The CDR3 runs to 15 residues. Germline V gene data show CDR1 as MNHEY and CDR2 as SMNVEV (reference sequence). The CDR3, as DNA: TGTGCCAGCAGGTTGTCGTCAGGCTCGAACACTGAAGCTTTCTTT. Its translation: CASRLSSGSNTEAFF.

The J gene is TRBJ2-7, the V gene TRBV7-9, with 10 positions matching TRBD1. Germline values: CDR1 SEHNR, CDR2 FQNEAQ (reference sequence). After removal of 5 bases from V and 3 bases from J, the junction contained 4 bases not matched to a gene. The CDR3 is 14 amino acids. CDR3 in amino acids: CASSAGQGIYEQYF. The CDR3 DNA sequence: TGTGCCAGCAGCGCGGGACAGGGGATCTACGAGCAGTACTTC.

This clone was picked up a small number of times. The V and J genes are TRBV2 and TRBJ1-5, with D hard to call. The CDR3 is 14 residues long. Germline CDR1 SNHLY, CDR2 FYNNEI. V lost 1 base and J 3 bases, leaving 7 bases between the germline ends. The CDR3 coding sequence is TGTGCCAGCAGTGAAGGCATGCTCAATCAGCCCCAGCATTTT. Translated: CASSEGMLNQPQHF.

The chain has TRBV7-9 and TRBJ1-2; TRBD1 matches 9 bases. Per the germline V gene, CDR1 is SEHNR and CDR2 is FQNEAQ (reference sequence). V lost 5 bases, J lost 2 bases, and 6 bases stayed unmatched. There are 15 residues in the CDR3. In DNA form, the CDR3 reads TGTGCCAGCAGCCAAAGGACAGGGGCAAACTATGGCTACACCTTC. Residues: CASSQRTGANYGYTF.

The CDR3 coding sequence is TGTGCCAGCAGTTCCTACCAGGGACTGACGAGCTCTGGAAACACCATATATTTT. Its translation is CASSSYQGLTSSGNTIYF. The chain has TRBV27 and TRBJ1-3, with TRBD1 as a possible D gene (5 bases). Deletions cut 4 bases from V and 0 bases from J, with 19 bases between. CDR1 is MNHEY and CDR2 is SMNVEV in the germline V gene (reference sequence). The CDR3 consists of 18 residues.

This rearrangement joins TRBV4-1 to TRBJ2-2; unclear D gene. The V end lost 3 bases, the J end lost 0 bases, and 5 bases lay between the germline ends. The CDR3 length is 14 residues. CDR1 is MGHRA and CDR2 is YSYEKL in the germline V gene. CDR3 in DNA: TGCGCCAGCAGCCAGGCGACGAACACCGGGGAGCTGTTTTTT. Protein product: CASSQATNTGELFF.

The rearrangement links TRBV11-2 to TRBJ2-3; unclear D gene. V shed 2 bases and J shed 4 bases, with 4 bases lying between them. The CDR3 spans 12 residues. In germline, CDR1 is SGHAT, CDR2 FQNNGV. Written as DNA, the CDR3 is TGTGCCAGCAGCTTAAATCCAGATACGCAGTATTTT. As protein: CASSLNPDTQYF.

The sample holds one count of this clone. The CDR3 DNA reads as TGTGCCAGCAGCCCTACGCTAGCAGAGAACACCGGGGAGCTGTTTTTT. It yields the protein CASSPTLAENTGELFF. V usage is TRBV4-2 and J usage is TRBJ2-2; TRBD2 might be the D (5 bases). This CDR3 region has 16 residues. Per the germline V gene, CDR1 is LGHNA and CDR2 is YNFKEQ. V lost 4 bases and J lost 1, with 13 bases in between.